One sample yielded the 12 T cell receptor beta chains listed below, sequenced in a study of shared clonotypes between healthy human individuals (dated by TCRdb to 2019 to 2021). Receptor libraries were prepared by the immunoSEQ multiplex PCR assay. TCRdb limited this immuneACCESS table to in-frame rearrangements with V and J called. A share of clones is missing; checked studies link under half to unresolved V genes, and the rest is unexplained. The sample records some 2,500,000 clones, 85% to 95% of which are singletons. The top ten clonotypes cover 0.37% of the sample. Material: naive CD4+ T cells from PBMCs. This specimen's cell subset or site label, per the study, means: CD45RA+ positively selected. The receptors originated from a man between 18 and 35 years old in good health. Some clones in this sample may be carry-over from other donors' samples.

The genes are TRBV28 and TRBJ2-3, with D unclear. Germline CDR1 is MDHEN and CDR2 is SYDVKM. This CDR3 comprises 13 residues. The V and J ends lost 6 bases and 0 bases respectively, with 7 bases between them. As DNA, the CDR3 is TGTGCCAGCAGAGAGTCGAGCACAGATACGCAGTATTTT. It encodes CASRESSTDTQYF.

The chain combines TRBV7-9 with TRBJ2-3; 7 bases are a match to TRBD1. The CDR3 covers 17 residues. Trimming at V came to 1 base and at J to 2 bases, leaving 9 bases not matched to a gene. Germline V gene lookup returns CDR1 SEHNR and CDR2 FQNEAQ (reference sequence). The CDR3 DNA sequence: TGTGCCAGCAGCTTAGGGAGAGTGGGACAGCTCACAGATACGCAGTATTTT. This encodes CASSLGRVGQLTDTQYF.

The V and J genes are TRBV9 and TRBJ1-1, with D unclear. Germline assignment: CDR1 SGDLS and CDR2 YYNGEE. V was shortened by 0 bases and J by 2 bases, with 8 bases between the two germline ends. This CDR3 is 14 amino acids long. The CDR3 here is CASSVAQINTEAFF. The CDR3 nucleotides are TGTGCCAGCAGCGTAGCACAGATAAACACTGAAGCTTTCTTT.

The chain recombines TRBV27 with TRBJ1-2; 10 bases line up with TRBD1. Germline V CDR1 and CDR2: MNHEY, SMNVEV (reference sequence). The J segment lost 2 bases and the V segment lost 2 bases, leaving 5 bases of the junction unmatched. This CDR3 has 16 amino acids. CDR3 sequence reads: CASSLGTGETNYGYTF. In nucleotides, the CDR3 is TGTGCCAGCAGTTTAGGGACAGGGGAGACAAACTATGGCTACACCTTC.

As for this clone: The identical CDR3 is also encoded by other nucleotide sequences in the sample. The V call is TRBV7-3, the J call TRBJ2-7; 7 nucleotides align to TRBD1. The CDR3 has 13 residues. Germline assignment: CDR1 SGHTA and CDR2 FQGTGA. V gave up 1 base and J gave up 6 bases; unmatched junction bases: 3. The CDR3 coding sequence is TGTGCCAGCAGCTTAAGACAGGGTGGCGAGCAGTACTTC. Its protein product is CASSLRQGGEQYF.

The chain carries TRBV5-1 and TRBJ2-1, with a weak D call TRBD2 (6 bases). The CDR3 has 16 amino acids. The V gene lost 4 bases and the J gene lost 0 bases, with 14 bases spanning the gap. Per germline, CDR1 SGHRS and CDR2 YFSETQ. The CDR3 nucleotides read TGCGCCAGCAGCCCAGCGGGTCTCAGCTCCTACAATGAGCAGTTCTTC. Amino acid sequence: CASSPAGLSSYNEQFF.

This clone appeared a single time. J is TRBJ2-2 and V is TRBV4-1, with D possibly matching TRBD2 (7 bases). Germline CDR1 reads MGHRA; CDR2 reads YSYEKL. Trimming removed 4 bases from V and 6 bases from J, with 18 bases in between. The CDR3 is 16 residues long. The CDR3 sequence is CASSPHRGAVAGELFF. CDR3 DNA: TGCGCCAGCAGCCCCCATCGGGGGGCTGTGGCCGGGGAGCTGTTTTTT.

The rearrangement uses TRBV7-2 and TRBJ2-1, with 9 bases identical to TRBD2. Germline loops: CDR1 SGHTA, CDR2 FQGNSA. CDR3 length: 16 amino acids. After removal of 1 base from V and 9 bases from J, the junction contained 10 bases not matched to a gene. CDR3 nucleotide sequence: TGTGCCAGCAGCTTAGGCAGGAGCGGGAGGTTGAGTGAGCAGTTCTTC. Translation: CASSLGRSGRLSEQFF. Full variable domain (rest looked up from reference TRBV7-2 and TRBJ2-1): GAGVSQSPSNKVTEKGKDVELRCDPISGHTALYWYRQSLGQGLEFLIYFQGNSAPDKSGLPSDRFSAERTGGSVSTLTIQRTQQEDSAVYLCASSLGRSGRLSEQFFGPGTRLTVL.

This clone was counted between two and nine times. The chain uses TRBV19 and TRBJ1-1; D is unclear. Trimming stripped 6 bases from V and 0 bases from J, with 17 bases between. CDR1 is LNHDA, CDR2 SQIVND, per germline (reference sequence). This CDR3 spans 16 amino acids. The CDR3 here is CASRTIGRFMNTEAFF. DNA of the CDR3: TGTGCCAGTAGGACCATCGGACGGTTCATGAACACTGAAGCTTTCTTT.

Of note for this clone: This same CDR3 is encoded by further DNA sequences in the sample. This rearrangement joins TRBV11-3 to TRBJ2-2; D call uncertain. CDR3 length: 14 residues. Germline lookup yields CDR1 SGHNT and CDR2 YENEEA. Trimming removed 1 base at V and 0 bases at J, with 3 bases between. The CDR3 DNA reads as TGTGCCAGCAGCTTAGGAGCGAACACCGGGGAGCTGTTTTTT. It codes for CASSLGANTGELFF.

The chain recombines TRBV19 with TRBJ1-5; possible D gene TRBD1, 6 bases. V lost 5 bases and J 4 bases, leaving 15 bases between the germline ends. This CDR3 is 15 amino acids long. Per the germline V gene, CDR1 is LNHDA and CDR2 is SQIVND (reference sequence). This CDR3 reads CASSVLGQGNQPQHF. The CDR3 DNA reads TGTGCCAGTAGTGTTCTGGGGCAGGGGAATCAGCCCCAGCATTTT.

The rearrangement joins TRBV10-1 to TRBJ2-5; D is possibly TRBD1 (6 bases). The CDR3 runs 14 residues. Trimming removed 3 bases from V and 5 bases from J, with 13 bases in between. Germline V gene lookup returns CDR1 WNHNN and CDR2 SYGVQD (reference sequence). The CDR3 protein is CASSEGQGLETQYF. The DNA for the CDR3 is TGCGCCAGCAGTGAAGGGCAGGGGTTGGAGACCCAGTACTTC.